The next 32 T cell receptor beta chains were all read from a single sample in a study of blood T cell repertoires in COVID-19. This table comes from immunoSEQ multiplex PCR, and its TCRdb copy is limited to in-frame clones, with some not included. The data contain around 220,000 clones, nearly 90% of them singletons. The sequenced sample was PBMCs or T cells enriched from blood (not recorded which). The receptor set was obtained from a man aged 25-45 years who had been exposed to COVID-19.

This clone was observed once. The chain carries TRBV7-2 and TRBJ1-1, with 9 bases identical to TRBD1. With 3 bases clipped from V and 4 bases from J, the junction kept 6 bases outside the gene matches. The CDR3 is 15 amino acids. In germline, CDR1 is SGHTA, CDR2 FQGNSA. The CDR3 DNA reads TGTGCCAGCAGCTTTCCCGGGACAGGGAGCACTGAAGCTTTCTTT. Translated, it gives CASSFPGTGSTEAFF.

The chain recombines TRBV11-3 with TRBJ2-1; a possible D gene is TRBD2 (7 bases). This CDR3 has 15 amino acids. Germline CDR1 reads SGHNT; CDR2 reads YENEEA. The germline V and J ends were trimmed by 5 bases and 8 bases, with 19 bases remaining between them. The CDR3 sequence: CASSRGGGPPDEQFF. The DNA for the CDR3 is TGTGCCAGCAGCCGGGGCGGGGGCCCCCCGGATGAGCAGTTCTTC.

V usage is TRBV6-2 or TRBV6-3 and J usage is TRBJ2-7; D call uncertain. Germline values: CDR1 MNHEY, CDR2 SVGEGT. V was cut by 4 bases and J by 0 bases, with 4 bases left in between. This CDR3 region has 12 residues. The CDR3, as DNA: TGTGCCAGCAGTTCGAGCTCCTACGAGCAGTACTTC. Its protein is CASSSSSYEQYF.

J is TRBJ1-1 and V is TRBV5-1; no definite D call. This CDR3 spans 13 amino acids. The germline gives CDR1 SGHRS, CDR2 YFSETQ. V gave up 5 bases and J gave up 5 bases, with 13 bases separating them. The CDR3 DNA follows: TGCGCCAGCAGAAAATCCTCGGGAACTGAAGCTTTCTTT. This sequence encodes CASRKSSGTEAFF.

The rearrangement joins TRBV25-1 to TRBJ1-1; D is possibly TRBD1 (5 bases). The CDR3 spans 12 residues. Germline V gene lookup returns CDR1 MGHDK and CDR2 SYGVNS. V lost 8 bases and J lost 4, with 11 bases in between. The CDR3 spells CASVRGATEAFF. The CDR3 coding sequence is TGTGCCAGCGTAAGGGGCGCCACTGAAGCTTTCTTT.

The rearrangement joins TRBV10-2 to TRBJ1-6; D is possibly TRBD1 (6 bases). The V end was cut by 3 bases, the J end by 7 bases, with 10 bases between. The CDR3 runs to 14 residues. Germline V gene lookup returns CDR1 WSHSY and CDR2 SAAADI. DNA of the CDR3: TGCGCCAGCAGTGACTGGACAGAAAATTCACCCCTCCACTTT. Its translation is CASSDWTENSPLHF.

V usage is TRBV5-1 and J usage is TRBJ2-7; D call uncertain. The CDR3 totals 14 residues. Germline CDR1 is SGHRS and CDR2 is YFSETQ. V was cut by 5 bases and J by 2 bases, with 14 bases left in between. CDR3 residues: CASRAAPPTYEQYF. The CDR3 nucleotides read TGCGCCAGCAGGGCGGCCCCACCCACCTACGAGCAGTACTTC.

V and J are TRBV11-3 and TRBJ2-3; tentative D call: TRBD2 (6 bases). The V gene lost 5 bases and the J gene lost 5 bases, with 11 bases spanning the gap. The CDR3 sequence is 13 residues long. The germline V gene has CDR1 SGHNT and CDR2 YENEEA. CDR3 sequence reads: CASSPGGEDTQYF. The CDR3, as DNA: TGTGCCAGCAGCCCAGGAGGGGAAGATACGCAGTATTTT.

The chain links TRBV6-2 or TRBV6-3 to TRBJ2-5, with 12 nucleotides matching TRBD2. The CDR3 is 16 amino acids. The V gene's germline CDR1 is MNHEY and CDR2 SVGEGT. J was trimmed by 1 base and V by 4 bases; bases with no gene match: 4. The CDR3 DNA follows: TGTGCCAGCAGTTTAGGACTAGCGGGGTCCCAAGAGACCCAGTACTTC. Amino acid sequence: CASSLGLAGSQETQYF.

The rearrangement uses TRBV10-1 and TRBJ2-7, with D possibly being TRBD1 (6 bases). CDR1 and CDR2 (germline): WNHNN, SYGVQD (reference sequence). V was cut by 6 bases and J by 4 bases, with 16 bases left in between. The CDR3 contains 14 residues. The CDR3 DNA follows: TGCGCCAGCAGAAACAGGGTCGGATGTTACGAGCAGTACTTC. Translation gives CASRNRVGCYEQYF.

The J gene is TRBJ2-1, the V gene TRBV9, with 7 nucleotides matching TRBD2. The CDR3 sequence is 17 residues long. Germline values: CDR1 SGDLS, CDR2 YYNGEE. The junction had 11 bases not matched to a gene; V was cut back by 0 bases and J by 5 bases. CDR3 coding DNA: TGTGCCAGCAGCGTAGATCCTAGCGGCTGGAATAACAATGAGCAGTTCTTC. Amino acids: CASSVDPSGWNNNEQFF.

This chain links TRBV9 with TRBJ1-3; 9 bases line up with TRBD1. CDR1 is SGDLS, CDR2 YYNGEE, per germline. V dropped 4 bases and J dropped 1; count of bases not matched to a gene: 3. The CDR3 contains 15 residues. The CDR3 loop reads CASSTGTGSGNTIYF. CDR3 nucleotide sequence: TGTGCCAGCAGCACAGGGACAGGGTCTGGAAACACCATATATTTT.

This sequence joins TRBV2 and TRBJ1-2; D is undetermined. From germline, CDR1 is SNHLY and CDR2 FYNNEI. The germline V and J ends were trimmed by 4 bases and 5 bases, with 8 bases remaining between them. This CDR3 has 12 residues. The CDR3 DNA reads as TGTGCCAGCAGTGGGAGGGTTTATGGCTACACCTTC. This sequence encodes CASSGRVYGYTF.

The J gene is TRBJ1-5, the V gene TRBV7-9, with D hard to call. Germline V lookup: CDR1 SEHNR, CDR2 FQNEAQ (reference sequence). The ends were cut back, 7 bases at V and 1 base at J, with 8 bases in the middle. This CDR3 is built from 13 residues. The CDR3 bases are TGTGCCAGCAATGGGGAGAGCAATCAGCCCCAGCATTTT. As protein: CASNGESNQPQHF.

This clone was detected once. The chain carries TRBV14 and TRBJ1-2, with D uncertain. Germline V gives CDR1 SGHDN, CDR2 FVKESK. The CDR3 is 13 residues long. Trimming took off 3 bases at V and 6 bases at J, with 11 bases between the two ends. CDR3 sequence (DNA): TGTGCCAGCAGCCATTTGAGATCGGATGGCTACACCTTC. It codes for CASSHLRSDGYTF.

This chain uses TRBV4-1 with TRBJ2-7; TRBD1 aligns across 12 bases. The CDR3 covers 18 residues. From germline, CDR1 is MGHRA and CDR2 YSYEKL. Trimming cost V 4 bases and J 5 bases; bases outside gene matches: 15. CDR3 residues: CASSLYPGTGGATNEQYF. CDR3 nucleotides: TGCGCCAGCAGCCTTTACCCCGGGACAGGGGGCGCAACCAACGAGCAGTACTTC.

This clone showed up just once. The chain recombines TRBV27 with TRBJ1-4; 8 positions match TRBD1. Germline values: CDR1 MNHEY, CDR2 SMNVEV (reference sequence). CDR3 size: 15 residues. The trim removed 2 bases at V and 5 bases at J, leaving 4 bases unmatched. The CDR3 is CASSLRTGRNEKLFF. The CDR3 bases are TGTGCCAGCAGTTTAAGGACAGGGAGGAATGAAAAACTGTTTTTT.

J is TRBJ1-3 and V is TRBV6-5, with a weak D call TRBD1 (5 bases). Trimming cost V 2 bases and J 4 bases, with 12 bases left between them. This CDR3 comprises 15 residues. The germline CDR1 and CDR2 sequences are MNHEY and SVGAGI. The CDR3 coding sequence is TGTGCCAGCAGTTACCGCGGAGGGGCCGGAAACACCATATATTTT. Translation gives CASSYRGGAGNTIYF.

The V call is TRBV5-6, the J call TRBJ2-2; a weak D match, TRBD2 (5 bases). Looked up from germline, CDR1 is SGHDT and CDR2 is YYEEEE. V shed 3 bases and J shed 3 bases, with 12 bases lying between them. The CDR3 length is 15 residues. Here the CDR3 reads CASSSLRGDTGELFF. The CDR3 nucleotides read TGTGCCAGCAGCTCGCTCCGGGGTGACACCGGGGAGCTGTTTTTT.

The chain has TRBV19 and TRBJ1-1; no clear D. The CDR3 extends over 13 amino acids. Trimming stripped 5 bases from V and 6 bases from J, with 13 bases between. The germline CDR1 and CDR2 sequences are LNHDA and SQIVND (reference sequence). The CDR3 DNA follows: TGTGCCAGTAGTCTTACGGAGAGCGCTGAAGCTTTCTTT. Its protein product is CASSLTESAEAFF.

The V call is TRBV11-2, the J call TRBJ1-4, with 8 positions matching TRBD1. This CDR3 spans 15 amino acids. With 5 bases clipped from V and 6 bases from J, the junction kept 8 bases outside the gene matches. Germline values: CDR1 SGHAT, CDR2 FQNNGV. As DNA, the CDR3 is TGTGCCAGCAGCCAAACAGGGGGTTTAGATGAAAAACTGTTTTTT. Translating it yields CASSQTGGLDEKLFF. The full variable domain, in which reference TRBV11-2 and TRBJ1-4 provide the parts outside the CDR3, is EAGVAQSPRYKIIEKRQSVAFWCNPISGHATLYWYQQILGQGPKLLIQFQNNGVVDDSQLPKDRFSAERLKGVDSTLKIQPAKLEDSAVYLCASSQTGGLDEKLFFGSGTQLSVL.

The V and J genes are TRBV5-1 and TRBJ1-5; D remains ambiguous. With 5 bases removed from V and 2 bases from J, the gap between germline ends came to 11 bases. The CDR3 has 14 residues. Germline V gives CDR1 SGHRS, CDR2 YFSETQ. CDR3 sequence: CASRKVGGNQPQHF. The CDR3 nucleotides read TGCGCCAGCAGGAAGGTCGGAGGCAATCAGCCCCAGCATTTT.

V gene TRBV9 combines with J gene TRBJ2-3; D is possibly TRBD2 (5 bases). V was shortened by 2 bases and J by 10 bases, with 14 bases between the two germline ends. This CDR3 comprises 13 residues. Germline CDR1 is SGDLS and CDR2 is YYNGEE. CDR3 protein: CASSVRTFGSQYF. As DNA, the CDR3 is TGTGCCAGCAGCGTGAGGACTTTTGGGTCGCAGTATTTT.

V and J are TRBV7-8 and TRBJ2-7, with D maybe TRBD1 (5 bases). V was clipped by 4 bases and J by 0 bases, with 7 bases between them. Germline values: CDR1 SGHVS, CDR2 FQNEAQ. This CDR3 has 13 residues. For the CDR3, the DNA is TGTGCCAGCAGCTCCGACAGCTCCTACGAGCAGTACTTC. Translation: CASSSDSSYEQYF.

The genes are TRBV6-4 and TRBJ2-1; 12 bases match TRBD2. The germline V gene has CDR1 MRHNA and CDR2 SNTAGT. The CDR3 loop spans 15 amino acids. V shed 6 bases and J 4 bases; nucleotides not matched to a gene: 4. The CDR3 DNA reads as TGTGCCAGCAGCCAACTAGCGGGGGGATACAATGAGCAGTTCTTC. It codes for CASSQLAGGYNEQFF.

The chain combines TRBV19 with TRBJ1-1, with 10 nucleotides matching TRBD1. The CDR3 runs 16 residues. V shed 7 bases and J 5 bases; nucleotides not matched to a gene: 13. CDR1 and CDR2 from the germline V gene are LNHDA and SQIVND (reference sequence). The CDR3 sequence is CASTSSRDRGWTEAFF. The CDR3 coding sequence is TGTGCCAGTACTTCGAGCCGGGACAGGGGATGGACTGAAGCTTTCTTT.

The chain uses TRBV9 and TRBJ2-2; D is unresolved. Germline assignment: CDR1 SGDLS and CDR2 YYNGEE. Trimming removed 3 bases from V and 5 bases from J, with 11 bases in between. The CDR3 totals 14 residues. CDR3 in amino acids: CASSARVGTGELFF. The CDR3 DNA sequence: TGTGCCAGCAGCGCGAGAGTCGGGACCGGGGAGCTGTTTTTT.

The gene calls are TRBV4-1 and TRBJ2-5, with 10 bases fitting TRBD2. The CDR3 runs to 16 residues. CDR1 and CDR2 from the germline V gene are MGHRA and YSYEKL. The V and J ends lost 4 bases and 1 base, in that order; junction bases with no gene match: 6. The CDR3 reads CASSPPAGGTQETQYF. The CDR3 DNA follows: TGCGCCAGCAGCCCCCCAGCGGGGGGGACCCAAGAGACCCAGTACTTC.

This chain joins TRBV2 and TRBJ2-3, with unresolved D. The germline V and J ends were trimmed by 10 bases and 5 bases, with 10 bases remaining between them. CDR3 length equals 11 residues. CDR1 and CDR2 from the germline V gene are SNHLY and FYNNEI. The CDR3 spells CATTAGDTQYF. As DNA, the CDR3 is TGTGCCACCACGGCAGGAGATACGCAGTATTTT.

The V call is TRBV9, the J call TRBJ1-2; D possibly corresponds to TRBD1 (5 bases). Germline assignment: CDR1 SGDLS and CDR2 YYNGEE. V lost 4 bases and J lost 4, with 11 bases in between. The CDR3 consists of 13 residues. The DNA for the CDR3 is TGTGCCAGCAGCTATGATGACAGCTATGGCTACACCTTC. It codes for CASSYDDSYGYTF.

This sequence joins TRBV19 and TRBJ1-5; D ambiguous. V was trimmed by 4 bases and J by 0 bases, leaving 7 bases between them. This CDR3 comprises 14 residues. Germline V gene data show CDR1 as LNHDA and CDR2 as SQIVND (reference sequence). CDR3 in DNA: TGTGCCAGTAGTAATAGTGGTAGCAATCAGCCCCAGCATTTT. It codes for CASSNSGSNQPQHF.

V is TRBV12-3 or TRBV12-4 and J is TRBJ1-2; D uncertain. The CDR3 sequence is 13 residues long. V was clipped by 5 bases and J by 5 bases, with 12 bases between them. The CDR3 nucleotides are TGTGCCAGCAGTCTAACTCCTTATTATGGCTACACCTTC. Protein: CASSLTPYYGYTF.